Each of the 18 T cell receptor beta chains below was sequenced from the same sample in a study of vaccination and CD4 T cells after COVID-19. The antigens these receptors bind are not known. An Oncomine TCR Beta short-read assay was used to sequence the DNA from cultured CD4+ T cells. TCRdb analysed the PCR reads with MiXCR anew, one entry per CDR3 protein. The sample records 10,000 to 14,000 distinct CDR3 sequences, 65% being singletons. Sample treatment: approximately 9-day PBMC culture with coronavirus spike peptide pools or control peptides (ViraFEST assay). The material was CD4+ T cells from blood, cultured in vitro, obtained before SARS-CoV-2 vaccination. These receptors all come from a human donor who had recovered from COVID-19.

The chain combines TRBV20-1 with TRBJ2-5, with D possibly matching TRBD2 (7 bases). In germline, CDR1 is DFQATT, CDR2 SNEGSKA (reference sequence). The V gene lost 5 bases and the J gene lost 5 bases, with 15 bases spanning the gap. There are 13 residues in the CDR3. DNA for the CDR3: TGCAGTGCTCTAACGGGGGGCGGGGAGACCCAGTACTTC. Protein product: CSALTGGGETQYF.

The rearrangement links TRBV7-3 to TRBJ2-1; D unresolved. V was clipped by 1 base and J by 4 bases, with 8 bases between them. Germline values: CDR1 SGHTA, CDR2 FQGTGA. There are 14 residues in the CDR3. The chain's CDR3 is CASSLNWMYNEQFF. In DNA, the CDR3 is TGTGCCAGCAGCTTAAACTGGATGTACAATGAGCAGTTCTTC.

The rearrangement joins TRBV6-1 to TRBJ2-7, with 7 nucleotides matching TRBD2. Trimming removed 6 bases from V and 2 bases from J; junction bases left unmatched: 7. CDR1 MNHNS and CDR2 SASEGT come from the germline V gene. CDR3 length: 14 residues. DNA of the CDR3: TGTGCCAGCAGACTCCAAGCGGGAACCTACGAGCAGTACTTC. Protein sequence: CASRLQAGTYEQYF.

This chain connects TRBV6-2 or TRBV6-3 to TRBJ1-5, with D unresolved. V was pared by 6 bases and J by 6 bases, with 24 bases between. The V gene's germline CDR1 is MNHEY and CDR2 SVGEGT. The CDR3 has 17 residues. CDR3 loop: CASSLPPRKGLGQPQHF. CDR3 in DNA: TGTGCCAGCAGCCTCCCCCCAAGAAAAGGCTTGGGTCAGCCCCAGCATTTT.

As regards this clonotype: Compared with germline, one end of the junction differs, possibly owing to a read error. V usage is TRBV18 and J usage is TRBJ2-3; 9 positions match TRBD2. CDR3 length equals 16 residues. Germline CDR1 is KGHSH and CDR2 is LQKENI. Here the CDR3 DNA reads TGTGCCAGCTCGCCACCAGGGCTAGCGGGGACAGATACGCAGTATTTT. Its translation: CASSPPGLAGTDTQYF.

The table lists this clonotype with a count of one. The rearrangement uses TRBV5-8 and TRBJ2-5, with D perhaps matching TRBD1 (5 bases). CDR1 and CDR2 (germline): SGHTS, YDEGEE. The CDR3 spans 11 residues. V shed 3 bases and J shed 8 bases, with 8 bases lying between them. CDR3 DNA: TGTGCCAGCAGCTATAGGGGAACCCAGTACTTC. Translation: CASSYRGTQYF.

The chain joins TRBV7-8 to TRBJ2-3; 9 bases align to TRBD1. The CDR3 sequence is 15 residues long. Germline V lookup: CDR1 SGHVS, CDR2 FQNEAQ. Trimming removed 4 bases from V and 0 bases from J; junction bases left unmatched: 2. The DNA for the CDR3 is TGTGCCAGCAGCTGGGACAGGGTTAGCACAGATACGCAGTATTTT. Its protein is CASSWDRVSTDTQYF.

The chain recombines TRBV6-1 with TRBJ2-3; either TRBD1 or TRBD2 may supply D (6 bases each). This CDR3 has 15 amino acids. Trimming removed 8 bases from V and 3 bases from J, with 18 bases in between. CDR1 and CDR2 from the germline V gene are MNHNS and SASEGT. The CDR3, as DNA: TGTGCCAGCCACCCCTGGGGGGCGCTGACAGATACGCAGTATTTT. Protein product: CASHPWGALTDTQYF.

The chain has TRBV7-3 and TRBJ2-2; the match to TRBD2 covers 10 bases. V gave up 3 bases and J gave up 4 bases; unmatched junction bases: 2. Germline V CDR1 and CDR2: SGHTA, FQGTGA. This CDR3 is built from 15 residues. CDR3 protein: CASSLLAGVTGELFF. The CDR3 nucleotides read TGTGCCAGCAGCTTGCTAGCGGGAGTCACCGGGGAGCTGTTTTTT.

The chain has TRBV20-1 and TRBJ1-4; 7 positions match TRBD1. Germline lookup yields CDR1 DFQATT and CDR2 SNEGSKA (reference sequence). V lost 5 bases, J lost 5 bases, and 11 bases stayed unmatched. The CDR3 consists of 15 residues. The CDR3 coding sequence is TGCAGTGCTGGTCTCGACAGGGAATGGAATGAAAAACTGTTTTTT. It is translated as CSAGLDREWNEKLFF.

The rearrangement links TRBV30 to TRBJ2-5, with a weak D call TRBD2 (6 bases). The CDR3 extends over 13 amino acids. V shed 1 base and J shed 7 bases, with 13 bases lying between them. Germline-derived CDR1 and CDR2 are GTSNPN and SVGIG (reference sequence). CDR3 region: CAWSGWGEGTQYF. The CDR3 DNA reads as TGTGCCTGGAGTGGTTGGGGGGAAGGGACCCAGTACTTC. The entire variable domain, with the rest obtained from reference TRBV30 and TRBJ2-5, is as follows: SQTIHQWPATLVQPVGSPLSLECTVEGTSNPNLYWYRQAAGRGLQLLFYSVGIGQISSEVPQNLSASRPQDRQFILSSKKLLLSDSGFYLCAWSGWGEGTQYFGPGTRLLVL.

The chain carries TRBV20-1 and TRBJ1-2; D might be TRBD1 (6 bases). Germline loops: CDR1 DFQATT, CDR2 SNEGSKA (reference sequence). Trimming took 5 bases from V and 4 from J, leaving 14 bases between them. The CDR3 contains 13 residues. In DNA form, the CDR3 reads TGCAGTGCTGCACGACAGGCGAGCTATGGCTACACCTTC. It yields the protein CSAARQASYGYTF.

The CDR3 nucleotides are TGTGCCAGCAGCTTATTGGGTCAGGGCAATTCACCCCTCCACTTT. Protein product: CASSLLGQGNSPLHF. The chain links TRBV7-6 to TRBJ1-6; D perhaps matches TRBD1 (5 bases). Germline V gives CDR1 SGHVS, CDR2 FNYEAQ. Trimming pared 2 bases from V and 7 bases from J, leaving 12 bases between. There are 15 residues in the CDR3.

The chain carries TRBV5-4 and TRBJ2-7; D is unresolved. This CDR3 is built from 13 residues. The V and J ends lost 2 bases and 2 bases respectively, with 8 bases between them. Germline CDR1 is SGHNT and CDR2 is YYREEE (reference sequence). In DNA form, the CDR3 reads TGTGCCAGCAGCTTCCCCAGTGCCTACGAGCAGTACTTC. Translated, it gives CASSFPSAYEQYF.

The V gene is TRBV15, the J gene TRBJ2-5, with D perhaps TRBD1 (6 bases). The V end was cut by 5 bases, the J end by 5 bases, with 21 bases between. Germline V gene data show CDR1 as LNHNV and CDR2 as YYDKDF (reference sequence). This CDR3 spans 16 amino acids. The CDR3 DNA reads as TGTGCCACCAGCGGGGGTACAGGGCAGGGATCGGAGACCCAGTACTTC. Amino acid sequence: CATSGGTGQGSETQYF. The variable domain in full, with the rest retrieved from reference TRBV15 and TRBJ2-5, is DAMVIQNPRYQVTQFGKPVTLSCSQTLNHNVMYWYQQKSSQAPKLLFHYYDKDFNNEADTPDNFQSRRPNTSFCFLDIRSPGLGDTAMYLCATSGGTGQGSETQYFGPGTRLLVL.

This clonotype was counted between two and nine times. V is TRBV20-1 and J is TRBJ2-1; D uncertain. Germline-derived CDR1 and CDR2 are DFQATT and SNEGSKA (reference sequence). Trimming cost V 6 bases and J 6 bases, with 12 bases left between them. CDR3 size: 12 residues. The CDR3 DNA reads TGCAGTGCCCCAAAGGCAGGCAATGAGCAGTTCTTC. Its translation: CSAPKAGNEQFF.

The V gene is TRBV2, the J gene TRBJ2-3, with 12 bases that match TRBD2. The CDR3 has 15 amino acids. Germline V gene sequence: CDR1 SNHLY, CDR2 FYNNEI. V lost 2 bases to trimming and J lost 5 bases; unmatched junction nucleotides: 2. The CDR3 nucleotides read TGTGCCAGCAGTGAACTAGCGGGAGGGGGAGATACGCAGTATTTT. It yields the protein CASSELAGGGDTQYF.

This chain joins TRBV2 and TRBJ1-5, with D tentatively TRBD1 (6 bases). V lost 5 bases and J 2 bases, leaving 10 bases between the germline ends. There are 14 residues in the CDR3. Germline lookup yields CDR1 SNHLY and CDR2 FYNNEI. The CDR3 region has the DNA TGTGCCAGCAGTCAACAGGGAGGCAATCAGCCCCAGCATTTT. The encoded protein is CASSQQGGNQPQHF.